These 21 T cell receptor beta chains share one sample of origin, sequenced in a study of blood T cell repertoires in COVID-19. This table comes from immunoSEQ multiplex PCR, and its TCRdb copy is limited to in-frame clones, with some not included. Altogether around 230,000 clones are present, about nine tenths being singletons, with the ten largest covering around 4.2%. The sequencing sample was made of PBMCs or T cells enriched from blood (not recorded which). Receptors were obtained from a woman in her thirties with acute COVID-19.

The chain carries TRBV10-3 and TRBJ2-3, with D hard to call. V shed 3 bases and J shed 7 bases, with 8 bases lying between them. Germline V gene data show CDR1 as ENHRY and CDR2 as SYGVKD. The CDR3 is 12 amino acids. CDR3 sequence: CAISEDLHTQYF. DNA for the CDR3: TGTGCCATCAGTGAAGACTTGCATACGCAGTATTTT.

This clone was found once. V and J are TRBV28 and TRBJ1-6; a weak D match, TRBD1 (5 bases). V gave up 10 bases and J gave up 7 bases, with 14 bases separating them. The length of the CDR3 is 13 residues. From germline, CDR1 is MDHEN and CDR2 SYDVKM. CDR3 loop: CANSDRINSPLHF. For the CDR3, the DNA is TGTGCCAACTCAGACAGAATCAATTCACCCCTCCACTTT.

The rearrangement links TRBV2 to TRBJ2-7, with D perhaps matching TRBD1 (5 bases). Germline V CDR1 and CDR2: SNHLY, FYNNEI. This CDR3 comprises 14 residues. The ends were cut back, 3 bases at V and 2 bases at J, with 11 bases in the middle. CDR3 region: CASSDRTPPYEQYF. In DNA form, the CDR3 reads TGTGCCAGCAGTGACCGGACACCGCCCTACGAGCAGTACTTC. Drawing the rest from reference TRBV2 and TRBJ2-7, the complete variable domain is EPEVTQTPSHQVTQMGQEVILRCVPISNHLYFYWYRQILGQKVEFLVSFYNNEISEKSEIFDDQFSVERPDGSNFTLKIRSTKLEDSAMYFCASSDRTPPYEQYFGPGTRLTVT.

V and J are TRBV4-1 and TRBJ2-2; D is perhaps TRBD1 (5 bases). V gave up 0 bases and J gave up 8 bases, with 16 bases separating them. There are 16 residues in the CDR3. Germline-derived CDR1 and CDR2 are MGHRA and YSYEKL. As DNA, the CDR3 is TGCGCCAGCAGCCAAGATCTTTCAGGGATACGTGGGGAGCTGTTTTTT. Protein product: CASSQDLSGIRGELFF.

The chain has TRBV25-1 and TRBJ1-2; perhaps TRBD1 as D (5 bases). This CDR3 is 15 amino acids long. Germline-derived CDR1 and CDR2 are MGHDK and SYGVNS. V lost 1 base, J lost 3 bases, and 12 bases lay in between. CDR3 residues: CASSESYKGDYGYTF. CDR3 coding DNA: TGTGCCAGCAGTGAATCTTACAAAGGGGACTATGGCTACACCTTC.

The chain employs TRBV5-6 and TRBJ1-5; D is unclear. V gave up 3 bases and J gave up 3 bases, with 19 bases separating them. Germline V gives CDR1 SGHDT, CDR2 YYEEEE. The length of the CDR3 is 17 residues. The CDR3, as DNA: TGTGCCAGCAGCTCCACATACGGGGAGAGCGACAATCAGCCCCAGCATTTT. This encodes CASSSTYGESDNQPQHF.

The chain combines TRBV18 with TRBJ1-3; D might be TRBD1 (5 bases). The CDR3 is made up of 13 amino acids. V shed 3 bases and J shed 7 bases, with 10 bases lying between them. Germline assignment: CDR1 KGHSH and CDR2 LQKENI. Here the CDR3 DNA reads TGTGCCAGCTCACCGGGGCTGAGGAACACCATATATTTT. Protein product: CASSPGLRNTIYF.

The chain links TRBV7-9 to TRBJ1-4, with D hard to call. The CDR3 is made up of 15 amino acids. Germline V lookup: CDR1 SEHNR, CDR2 FQNEAQ (reference sequence). V was trimmed by 5 bases and J by 3 bases, leaving 13 bases between them. In nucleotides, the CDR3 is TGTGCCAGCAGCGGAGGACTCGTGGCTAATGAAAAACTGTTTTTT. Its protein product is CASSGGLVANEKLFF.

The chain carries TRBV6-5 and TRBJ1-1; 9 nucleotides agree with TRBD1. The V gene's germline CDR1 is MNHEY and CDR2 SVGAGI. With V trimmed by 8 bases and J by 4 bases, 11 bases remained unmatched. The CDR3 is made up of 15 amino acids. CDR3: CASLLTGGASTEAFF. CDR3 nucleotides: TGTGCCAGCCTCCTTACAGGGGGCGCTTCCACTGAAGCTTTCTTT.

V and J are TRBV7-8 and TRBJ1-4; D not resolved. Trimming cost V 1 base and J 4 bases, with 4 bases left between them. Germline-derived CDR1 and CDR2 are SGHVS and FQNEAQ. The CDR3 covers 13 residues. The CDR3 here is CASSLDGNEKLFF. In DNA form, the CDR3 reads TGTGCCAGCAGCTTAGACGGTAATGAAAAACTGTTTTTT.

J is TRBJ1-4 and V is TRBV27; 9 bases align to TRBD1. J gave up 8 bases and V 5 bases, and 6 bases lay outside the gene matches. The germline V gene encodes CDR1 MNHEY and CDR2 SMNVEV (reference sequence). CDR3 length: 14 residues. CDR3: CASSIDRGNEKLFF. For the CDR3, the DNA is TGTGCCAGCAGTATCGACAGGGGGAACGAAAAACTGTTTTTT. Combining the CDR3 with reference TRBV27 and TRBJ1-4 gives the whole variable domain EAQVTQNPRYLITVTGKKLTVTCSQNMNHEYMSWYRQDPGLGLRQIYYSMNVEVTDKGDVPEGYKVSRKEKRNFPLILESPSPNQTSLYFCASSIDRGNEKLFFGSGTQLSVL.

The chain has TRBV29-1 and TRBJ2-6; D gene uncertain. Germline CDR1 is SQVTM and CDR2 is ANQGSEA. CDR3 length equals 13 residues. V was pared by 3 bases and J by 2 bases, with 5 bases between. CDR3: CSVEQAGANVLTF. The DNA of the CDR3 is TGCAGCGTTGAGCAGGCTGGGGCCAACGTCCTGACTTTC.

The chain joins TRBV5-8 to TRBJ1-3, with D possibly TRBD1 on 5 matching bases. This CDR3 comprises 16 residues. Germline CDR1 reads SGHTS; CDR2 reads YDEGEE. The V gene lost 4 bases and the J gene lost 2 bases, with 16 bases spanning the gap. CDR3 coding DNA: TGTGCCAGCAGCATTTCGGGGGGAAGGACTGGAAACACCATATATTTT. Its protein is CASSISGGRTGNTIYF.

The chain employs TRBV4-3 and TRBJ2-1; tentative D call: TRBD1 (7 bases). V lost 1 base, J lost 1 base, and 14 bases lay in between. The germline V gene has CDR1 LGHNA and CDR2 YSLEER. The length of the CDR3 is 17 residues. In DNA form, the CDR3 reads TGCGCCAGCAGCCAAGTCAGGGGGGTTCAATCCTACAATGAGCAGTTCTTC. It yields the protein CASSQVRGVQSYNEQFF.

The V and J genes are TRBV5-6 and TRBJ1-3; 7 bases align to TRBD1. Germline lookup yields CDR1 SGHDT and CDR2 YYEEEE. The CDR3 loop spans 15 amino acids. Trimming took 3 bases from V and 4 from J; bases not matched to a gene: 7. The CDR3 coding sequence is TGTGCCAGCAGCTCGGTGACAGGGAGGGGAAACACCATATATTTT. It encodes CASSSVTGRGNTIYF.

This clone was recorded once. The chain recombines TRBV5-4 with TRBJ1-1, with no clear D. Germline CDR1 SGHNT, CDR2 YYREEE (reference sequence). CDR3 length equals 13 residues. V was clipped by 4 bases and J by 5 bases, with 12 bases between them. The CDR3 here is CASSATIETEAFF. In DNA form, the CDR3 reads TGTGCCAGCAGCGCCACTATCGAGACTGAAGCTTTCTTT.

This clone appeared once. V and J are TRBV19 and TRBJ1-1; 8 nucleotides match TRBD1. After removal of 3 bases from V and 6 bases from J, the junction contained 6 bases not matched to a gene. The CDR3 spans 14 residues. Germline V gene data show CDR1 as LNHDA and CDR2 as SQIVND (reference sequence). The CDR3 sequence: CASSIRQGAAEAFF. CDR3 sequence (DNA): TGTGCCAGTAGTATTCGTCAGGGGGCGGCTGAAGCTTTCTTT.

This sequence joins TRBV5-1 and TRBJ2-3; 9 nucleotides agree with TRBD1. Germline trimming cut 4 bases from V and 3 bases from J; bases unmatched to any gene: 6. The CDR3 has 15 amino acids. CDR1 and CDR2 from the germline V gene are SGHRS and YFSETQ. The chain's CDR3 is CASSVDRGWTDTQYF. The CDR3 DNA reads as TGCGCCAGCAGCGTTGACAGGGGGTGGACAGATACGCAGTATTTT.

The J gene is TRBJ1-2, the V gene TRBV2, with no clear D. CDR1 SNHLY and CDR2 FYNNEI come from the germline V gene. CDR3 length: 13 amino acids. Deletions cut 10 bases from V and 6 bases from J, with 18 bases between. The CDR3, as DNA: TGTGCCACGACTGGGGAGGGCGCGGATGGCTACACCTTC. Translating gives CATTGEGADGYTF. Looking up the rest from reference TRBV2 and TRBJ1-2 gives the full variable domain: EPEVTQTPSHQVTQMGQEVILRCVPISNHLYFYWYRQILGQKVEFLVSFYNNEISEKSEIFDDQFSVERPDGSNFTLKIRSTKLEDSAMYFCATTGEGADGYTFGSGTRLTVV.

The CDR3 DNA reads TGTGCCAGCTCACTAGGACAGAATAACTATGGCTACACCTTC. Residues: CASSLGQNNYGYTF. The rearrangement joins TRBV18 to TRBJ1-2; a possible D gene is TRBD1 (6 bases). Germline V gives CDR1 KGHSH, CDR2 LQKENI. Trimming cost V 4 bases and J 1 base, with 10 bases left between them. The CDR3 spans 14 residues.

The chain has TRBV4-3 and TRBJ2-7, with a possible D match to TRBD2 (6 bases). Trimming stripped 1 base from V and 0 bases from J, with 16 bases between. CDR3 size: 17 residues. CDR1 and CDR2 from the germline V gene are LGHNA and YSLEER. This chain's CDR3 is CASSQGLSGGSSYEQYF. As DNA, the CDR3 is TGCGCCAGCAGCCAAGGTTTATCCGGGGGAAGCTCCTACGAGCAGTACTTC.